This T cell receptor (beta chain) was obtained from a study of identical twins. General study results and limits: Fewer insertions marked abundant cord blood beta clonotypes; young adult naive trended weakly, memory not at all. Modelling underestimated the level of out-of-frame TCR alpha sharing observed in monozygotic twins. Sharing of beta out-of-frame sequences by twins showed a weaker excess.

Using its own MiXCR run on the 5' RACE reads, TCRdb lists one record per CDR3 protein. The table shows 690,000 or so distinct CDR3 sequences, with over 5% occurring only once. This clonotype was counted many times. Its antigen is currently unknown. V was shortened by 10 bases and J by 4 bases, with 19 bases between the two germline ends. The CDR3 spans 14 residues. Germline CDR1 and CDR2: ENHRY and SYGVKD. Sequences were obtained from naive T cells sorted from blood. The receptor was derived from a man younger than 35 in good health. The chain uses TRBV10-3 and TRBJ2-5, with D hard to call. CDR3 nucleotide sequence: TGTGCCAGCAGCGTCCTAGGCAAAGGAGAGACCCAGTACTTC. Amino acid sequence: CASSVLGKGETQYF.